The 22 T cell receptor beta chains presented below share a single source sample, sequenced in a study of blood T cell repertoires in COVID-19. Here immunoSEQ multiplex PCR was the method, and the copy in TCRdb shows in-frame clones only, minus some. The sample records more than 100,000 clones, roughly 80% being singletons. Material: peripheral blood. These receptors were taken from a woman over 75 with acute or convalescent COVID-19.

The chain is built from TRBV6-5 and TRBJ2-7; 8 bases are a match to TRBD1. Per germline, CDR1 MNHEY and CDR2 SVGAGI. The trim removed 0 bases at V and 3 bases at J, leaving 7 bases unmatched. The CDR3 spans 16 residues. CDR3 residues: CASSYSWAGGFYEQYF. CDR3 DNA sequence: TGTGCCAGCAGTTACTCCTGGGCAGGGGGCTTCTACGAGCAGTACTTC.

The chain carries TRBV11-2 and TRBJ1-6; TRBD1 aligns across 7 bases. Trimming took 1 base from V and 8 from J; bases not matched to a gene: 5. This CDR3 region has 15 residues. Per germline, CDR1 SGHAT and CDR2 FQNNGV. This CDR3 is CASSLAGDSYSPLHF. The CDR3 DNA sequence: TGTGCCAGCAGCTTAGCGGGGGACAGCTATTCACCCCTCCACTTT.

The V call is TRBV9, the J call TRBJ1-2; no clear D gene. The V and J ends lost 3 bases and 8 bases respectively, with 8 bases between them. Germline assignment: CDR1 SGDLS and CDR2 YYNGEE. This CDR3 is built from 11 residues. For the CDR3, the DNA is TGTGCCAGCAGCGCCTCGGAGGGCTACACCTTC. It codes for CASSASEGYTF.

The genes are TRBV5-1 and TRBJ2-5; 8 bases map to TRBD2. There are 16 residues in the CDR3. Trimming at V came to 4 bases and at J to 1 base, leaving 9 bases not matched to a gene. Germline lookup yields CDR1 SGHRS and CDR2 YFSETQ. The chain's CDR3 is CASSRGGRGGQETQYF. CDR3 DNA sequence: TGCGCCAGCAGCCGGGGGGGCCGCGGCGGCCAAGAGACCCAGTACTTC.

This clone was picked up one time. The J gene is TRBJ2-7, the V gene TRBV19; 7 bases match TRBD1. The CDR3 extends over 12 amino acids. The V gene's germline CDR1 is LNHDA and CDR2 SQIVND (reference sequence). V shed 3 bases and J 5 bases; nucleotides not matched to a gene: 1. CDR3 bases: TGTGCCAGTAGTATTACAGGGGACGAGCAGTACTTC. This sequence encodes CASSITGDEQYF. The full variable domain, rest sourced from reference TRBV19 and TRBJ2-7, is DGGITQSPKYLFRKEGQNVTLSCEQNLNHDAMYWYRQDPGQGLRLIYYSQIVNDFQKGDIAEGYSVSREKKESFPLTVTSAQKNPTAFYLCASSITGDEQYFGPGTRLTVT.

J is TRBJ1-4 and V is TRBV10-3, with D tentatively TRBD1 (6 bases). CDR1 ENHRY and CDR2 SYGVKD come from the germline V gene. The CDR3 runs to 12 residues. Deletions cut 7 bases from V and 7 bases from J, with 10 bases between. The chain's CDR3 is CAITQGSEKLFF. The CDR3 coding sequence is TGTGCCATCACCCAGGGGAGTGAAAAACTGTTTTTT.

The DNA for the CDR3 is TGTGCCAGCAGCCCGCCAAAGGGGTCCTACAATGAGCAGTTCTTC. Protein product: CASSPPKGSYNEQFF. The chain uses TRBV7-6 and TRBJ2-1, with D possibly matching TRBD1 (5 bases). The CDR3 covers 15 residues. Germline assignment: CDR1 SGHVS and CDR2 FNYEAQ. Trimming stripped 5 bases from V and 1 base from J, with 12 bases between. Complete variable domain (other parts from reference TRBV7-6 and TRBJ2-1): GAGVSQSPRYKVTKRGQDVALRCDPISGHVSLYWYRQALGQGPEFLTYFNYEAQQDKSGLPNDRFSAERPEGSISTLTIQRTEQRDSAMYRCASSPPKGSYNEQFFGPGTRLTVL.

The rearrangement joins TRBV5-4 to TRBJ2-3; TRBD2 matches 9 bases. The V segment lost 4 bases and the J segment 2 bases; nucleotides outside the gene matches: 8. Germline V gives CDR1 SGHNT, CDR2 YYREEE (reference sequence). The CDR3 runs 16 residues. The CDR3, as DNA: TGTGCCAGCAGCCTACAGCGGGGGGCGAACACAGATACGCAGTATTTT. Translating it yields CASSLQRGANTDTQYF.

The chain links TRBV6-2 or TRBV6-3 to TRBJ2-7; 12 nucleotides agree with TRBD1. The CDR3 contains 17 residues. Germline CDR1 is MNHEY and CDR2 is SVGEGT. The V and J ends lost 6 bases and 3 bases, in that order; junction bases with no gene match: 12. For the CDR3, the DNA is TGTGCCAGCAGCCCTAACCTCGGGACAGGGGGCTACTACGAGCAGTACTTC. Protein product: CASSPNLGTGGYYEQYF.

The rearrangement uses TRBV11-2 and TRBJ2-3, with D tentatively TRBD1 (5 bases). V lost 5 bases, J lost 0 bases, and 12 bases lay in between. The CDR3 has 15 residues. Germline CDR1 and CDR2: SGHAT and FQNNGV. Here the CDR3 DNA reads TGTGCCAGCAGCGACAGCCGTACTAGCACAGATACGCAGTATTTT. Encoded protein: CASSDSRTSTDTQYF.

The sample holds a few counts of this clone. The chain's CDR3 is CATSRSIAGPRGSGELFF. In DNA form, the CDR3 reads TGTGCCACCAGCAGATCCATAGCGGGCCCGAGGGGGTCCGGGGAGCTGTTTTTT. This chain joins TRBV15 and TRBJ2-2; maybe TRBD2 (7 bases). This CDR3 is 18 amino acids long. Germline V gene lookup returns CDR1 LNHNV and CDR2 YYDKDF (reference sequence). V shed 2 bases and J shed 6 bases, with 22 bases lying between them.

The chain uses TRBV6-5 and TRBJ2-1, with 7 bases fitting TRBD1. Germline V gene lookup returns CDR1 MNHEY and CDR2 SVGAGI. Trimming took 2 bases from V and 5 from J; bases not matched to a gene: 3. This CDR3 contains 14 residues. CDR3 loop: CASSYPTGNNEQFF. The CDR3 DNA is TGTGCCAGCAGTTACCCGACAGGGAACAATGAGCAGTTCTTC.

The chain uses TRBV19 and TRBJ1-1; TRBD1 agrees at 9 bases. This CDR3 is built from 14 residues. From germline, CDR1 is LNHDA and CDR2 SQIVND (reference sequence). V lost 8 bases and J lost 6; bases outside the gene matches: 10. Here the CDR3 reads CASQHRGQLAEAFF. CDR3 nucleotide sequence: TGTGCCAGTCAACACAGGGGGCAACTCGCTGAAGCTTTCTTT. Based on the CDR3 plus reference TRBV19 and TRBJ1-1, the full variable domain is DGGITQSPKYLFRKEGQNVTLSCEQNLNHDAMYWYRQDPGQGLRLIYYSQIVNDFQKGDIAEGYSVSREKKESFPLTVTSAQKNPTAFYLCASQHRGQLAEAFFGQGTRLTVV.

V usage is TRBV11-2 and J usage is TRBJ1-4, with 7 bases aligning to TRBD1. The junction had 4 bases not matched to a gene; V was cut back by 5 bases and J by 1 base. Germline CDR1 SGHAT, CDR2 FQNNGV. The CDR3 length is 15 residues. The CDR3 coding sequence is TGTGCCAGCAGCCGACAGGGTATAACTAATGAAAAACTGTTTTTT. As protein: CASSRQGITNEKLFF.

The chain uses TRBV6-5 and TRBJ2-1, with D unclear. Looked up from germline, CDR1 is MNHEY and CDR2 is SVGAGI. The V and J ends lost 5 bases and 7 bases respectively, with 12 bases between them. CDR3 length: 13 residues. The CDR3 loop reads CASSRDVRNEQFF. The CDR3 bases are TGTGCCAGCAGTCGTGACGTGCGGAATGAGCAGTTCTTC.

This rearrangement joins TRBV2 to TRBJ1-2, with D hard to call. The CDR3 has 13 amino acids. Germline V gene lookup returns CDR1 SNHLY and CDR2 FYNNEI. The V gene lost 4 bases and the J gene lost 4 bases, with 10 bases spanning the gap. The chain's CDR3 is CASSGAVIYGYTF. CDR3 coding DNA: TGTGCCAGCAGTGGGGCAGTAATCTATGGCTACACCTTC.

This rearrangement joins TRBV7-2 to TRBJ1-3; D might be TRBD1 (5 bases). CDR1 and CDR2 (germline): SGHTA, FQGNSA. Trimming took 2 bases from V and 3 from J, leaving 11 bases between them. The CDR3 has 15 amino acids. CDR3: CASSLYRGSGNTIYF. In nucleotides, the CDR3 is TGTGCCAGCAGCTTATACCGGGGGAGTGGAAACACCATATATTTT.

This chain connects TRBV11-2 to TRBJ1-2, with D possibly matching TRBD1 (6 bases). The V and J ends lost 1 base and 6 bases respectively, with 15 bases between them. There are 15 residues in the CDR3. CDR1 SGHAT and CDR2 FQNNGV come from the germline V gene. The CDR3 DNA reads as TGTGCCAGCAGCTTAGTGTCAGGGGCGCGGAATGGCTACACCTTC. It translates to CASSLVSGARNGYTF.

The chain couples TRBV25-1 to TRBJ2-4; 8 bases match TRBD2. The germline V gene encodes CDR1 MGHDK and CDR2 SYGVNS. Losses at the gene ends were 1 base for V and 16 bases for J; bases not matched to a gene: 9. The CDR3 consists of 13 residues. The CDR3 is CASSEWQREKGYF. In DNA form, the CDR3 reads TGTGCCAGCAGTGAATGGCAGCGGGAGAAGGGATACTTC. Together with reference TRBV25-1 and TRBJ2-4, the CDR3 gives the full variable domain: EADIYQTPRYLVIGTGKKITLECSQTMGHDKMYWYQQDPGMELHLIHYSYGVNSTEKGDLSSESTVSRIRTEHFPLTLESARPSHTSQYLCASSEWQREKGYFGAGTRLSVL.

V and J are TRBV5-1 and TRBJ2-3; 7 positions match TRBD1. The length of the CDR3 is 14 residues. Per germline, CDR1 SGHRS and CDR2 YFSETQ. V lost 4 bases, J lost 2 bases, and 4 bases stayed unmatched. The CDR3 DNA follows: TGCGCCAGCAGCCCGGGACAGCCCACAGATACGCAGTATTTT. Translating gives CASSPGQPTDTQYF. The full variable domain, in which reference TRBV5-1 and TRBJ2-3 provide the parts outside the CDR3, is KAGVTQTPRYLIKTRGQQVTLSCSPISGHRSVSWYQQTPGQGLQFLFEYFSETQRNKGNFPGRFSGRQFSNSRSEMNVSTLELGDSALYLCASSPGQPTDTQYFGPGTRLTVL.

This clone was seen a handful of times. V is TRBV5-4 and J is TRBJ2-5; 7 bases align to TRBD2. Trimming removed 6 bases from V and 1 base from J; junction bases left unmatched: 9. Per germline, CDR1 SGHNT and CDR2 YYREEE (reference sequence). The CDR3 spans 15 residues. The DNA for the CDR3 is TGTGCCAGCACGTGGGGGGGGTCGGTCCAAGAGACCCAGTACTTC. Residues: CASTWGGSVQETQYF. Full variable domain (outside the CDR3, taken from reference TRBV5-4 and TRBJ2-5): ETGVTQSPTHLIKTRGQQVTLRCSSQSGHNTVSWYQQALGQGPQFIFQYYREEENGRGNFPPRFSGLQFPNYSSELNVNALELDDSALYLCASTWGGSVQETQYFGPGTRLLVL.

The V call is TRBV18, the J call TRBJ2-1; maybe TRBD2 (5 bases). CDR1 and CDR2 (germline): KGHSH, LQKENI. The V end was cut by 1 base, the J end by 6 bases, with 13 bases between. There are 15 residues in the CDR3. The CDR3 is CASSPRRTHSNEQFF. DNA for the CDR3: TGTGCCAGCTCACCACGTAGGACTCACTCCAATGAGCAGTTCTTC. Full variable domain (missing parts from reference TRBV18 and TRBJ2-1): NAGVMQNPRHLVRRRGQEARLRCSPMKGHSHVYWYRQLPEEGLKFMVYLQKENIIDESGMPKERFSAEFPKEGPSILRIQQVVRGDSAAYFCASSPRRTHSNEQFFGPGTRLTVL.